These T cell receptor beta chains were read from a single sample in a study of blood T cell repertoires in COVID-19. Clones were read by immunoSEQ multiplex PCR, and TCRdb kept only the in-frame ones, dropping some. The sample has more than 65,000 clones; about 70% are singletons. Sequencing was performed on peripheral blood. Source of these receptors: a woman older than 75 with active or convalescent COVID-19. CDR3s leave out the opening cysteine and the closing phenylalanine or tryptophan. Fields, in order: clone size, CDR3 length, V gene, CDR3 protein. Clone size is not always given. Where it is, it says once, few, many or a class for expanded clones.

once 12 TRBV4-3 ASSQDRGTYGYT
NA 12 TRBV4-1 ASSQRQDYNEQF
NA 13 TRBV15 ATSPGQISSYEQY
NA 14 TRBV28 ASSTLAGSSTDTQY
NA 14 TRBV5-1 ASSINQRGQGETQY
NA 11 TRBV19 ASSRDSQETQY
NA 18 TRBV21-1 ASSKKTLSPTEALQETQY
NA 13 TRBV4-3 ASSQERGGQETQY
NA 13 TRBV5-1 ASSQPRGRTDTQY
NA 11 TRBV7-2 ASSNRGGTEAF
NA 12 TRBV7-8 ASSQDRLERAQH
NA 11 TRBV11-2 ASSLAGNTEAF
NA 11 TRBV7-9 ASSLEPQGPQH
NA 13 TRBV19 ASSKGETGNDEQY
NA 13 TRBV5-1 ASSPRGVGTDTQY
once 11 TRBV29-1 SGGLAGWETQY
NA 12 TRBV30 AWSGTTTNEKLF
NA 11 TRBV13 ASSRESGTEAF
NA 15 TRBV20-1 SASRLPSRTVNQPQH
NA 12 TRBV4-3 ASSRGSFPDTQY
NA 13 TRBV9 ASSVSPTSGNTIY
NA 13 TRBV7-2 ASSTGLQGMSGYT
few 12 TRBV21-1 ASSWRSGVHEQY
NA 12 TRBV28 ASSQRTGAETQY
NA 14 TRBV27 ASSTPSGANTGELF
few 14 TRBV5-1 ASSVGQGAGRSPLH
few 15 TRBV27 ASSPLGGHRGTGELF
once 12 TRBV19 ASSIRPGPYEQY
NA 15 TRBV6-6 ASSRAGDRTSGNTIY
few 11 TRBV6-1 ASSEADRGRAF
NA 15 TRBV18 ASSPPRGAASNNEQF
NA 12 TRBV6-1 ASSENWEAYEQY